The 26 T cell receptor beta chains below all came from one sample that was sequenced in a study of memory CD4+ T cells and cytomegalovirus serostatus. Repertoires were generated with immunoSEQ multiplex PCR, while TCRdb's copy carries only in-frame clones and drops some. The sample includes 35,000 to 45,000 clones, 79% of them seen just once. Single viable CD3+CD4+CD8-CD45RO+ cells were sorted as the memory CD4+ T cells. Sequenced sample: memory CD4+ T cells from blood. The receptor set was obtained from an adult in good health and CMV-seronegative.

This rearrangement joins TRBV30 to TRBJ2-7; 9 bases map to TRBD2. Trimming took 4 bases from V and 2 from J; bases not matched to a gene: 9. This CDR3 has 15 amino acids. CDR1 is GTSNPN and CDR2 is SVGIG in the germline V gene (reference sequence). DNA of the CDR3: TGTGCCTGGATACGAGTCGTAGCGGGGGCCTACGAGCAGTACTTC. It specifies CAWIRVVAGAYEQYF.

The rearrangement links TRBV7-9 to TRBJ2-1, with D tentatively TRBD1 (6 bases). V was clipped by 5 bases and J by 3 bases, with 23 bases between them. The CDR3 extends over 18 amino acids. CDR1 is SEHNR, CDR2 FQNEAQ, per germline (reference sequence). Written as DNA, the CDR3 is TGTGCCAGCAGCAAGACAGGAGGCTCCATTCATAACTACAATGAGCAGTTCTTC. Translated, it gives CASSKTGGSIHNYNEQFF. Supplemented by reference TRBV7-9 and TRBJ2-1, the full variable domain reads DTGVSQNPRHKITKRGQNVTFRCDPISEHNRLYWYRQTLGQGPEFLTYFQNEAQLEKSRLLSDRFSAERPKGSFSTLEIQRTEQGDSAMYLCASSKTGGSIHNYNEQFFGPGTRLTVL.

This clone occurred a few times. Other DNA sequences in this sample translate to the same CDR3. This rearrangement joins TRBV4-3 to TRBJ1-1; no clear D. Trimming took 3 bases from V and 1 from J, leaving 6 bases between them. Germline V lookup: CDR1 LGHNA, CDR2 YSLEER. The CDR3 covers 13 residues. The CDR3 DNA reads TGCGCCAGCAGCCATAACAGGAACACTGAAGCTTTCTTT. Its translation: CASSHNRNTEAFF.

The chain links TRBV30 to TRBJ2-2, with D hard to call. Deletions cut 3 bases from V and 8 bases from J, with 10 bases between. This CDR3 has 12 amino acids. The germline CDR1 and CDR2 sequences are GTSNPN and SVGIG (reference sequence). The CDR3: CAWSWGIGELFF. DNA for the CDR3: TGTGCCTGGAGCTGGGGAATAGGGGAGCTGTTTTTT.

The count of this clone is one. V gene TRBV7-2 combines with J gene TRBJ2-7, with D uncertain. Germline loops: CDR1 SGHTA, CDR2 FQGNSA. With 1 base removed from V and 4 bases from J, the gap between germline ends came to 8 bases. The length of the CDR3 is 13 residues. The CDR3 DNA reads TGTGCCAGCAGCTTAGGGTTCGCGTACGAGCAGTACTTC. This sequence encodes CASSLGFAYEQYF.

The chain is built from TRBV18 and TRBJ1-5, with 8 bases fitting TRBD1. This CDR3 is built from 13 residues. Germline CDR1 reads KGHSH; CDR2 reads LQKENI. The V gene end was trimmed by 3 bases and the J gene end by 10 bases; junction bases not matched to a gene: 5. In DNA, the CDR3 is TGTGCCAGCTCACCTGACAGGGGCGAACCCCAGCATTTT. Translation gives CASSPDRGEPQHF.

The chain has TRBV7-2 and TRBJ1-1; D call uncertain. Trimming cost V 5 bases and J 0 bases, with 7 bases left between them. Germline lookup yields CDR1 SGHTA and CDR2 FQGNSA. The CDR3 is 13 amino acids. The CDR3 loop reads CASSLFMNTEAFF. The CDR3, as DNA: TGTGCCAGCAGCCTATTTATGAACACTGAAGCTTTCTTT.

As DNA, the CDR3 is TGCGCCAGCAGCCAAACAGGGGGCTATGGCTACACCTTC. It is translated as CASSQTGGYGYTF. V is TRBV4-1 and J is TRBJ1-2, with 8 bases that match TRBD1. This CDR3 is 13 amino acids long. Per the germline V gene, CDR1 is MGHRA and CDR2 is YSYEKL. J lost 4 bases, V lost 2 bases, and 0 bases had no gene match.

This rearrangement joins TRBV6-1 to TRBJ2-7; TRBD2 matches 10 bases. Germline V gene lookup returns CDR1 MNHNS and CDR2 SASEGT. The CDR3 sequence is 15 residues long. V lost 5 bases to trimming and J lost 3 bases; unmatched junction nucleotides: 7. CDR3 nucleotide sequence: TGTGCCAGCAGTAAGCCGCGGACTAGCGGCTACGAGCAGTACTTC. This gives the protein CASSKPRTSGYEQYF.

The chain joins TRBV7-2 to TRBJ2-5; 9 bases fit TRBD2. Germline lookup yields CDR1 SGHTA and CDR2 FQGNSA. The CDR3 runs to 15 residues. V lost 5 bases to trimming and J lost 6 bases; unmatched junction nucleotides: 10. CDR3 sequence (DNA): TGTGCCAGCAGCGACCCCGCTAGCGGGGTAAAGACCCAGTACTTC. This translates into CASSDPASGVKTQYF.

The chain carries TRBV7-2 and TRBJ2-5, with 7 bases fitting TRBD2. The germline V gene has CDR1 SGHTA and CDR2 FQGNSA. The trim removed 5 bases at V and 7 bases at J, leaving 4 bases unmatched. CDR3 length: 12 residues. The CDR3 DNA reads TGTGCCAGCAGCGAGCGGGGTCTGACCCAGTACTTC. This gives the protein CASSERGLTQYF.

The genes are TRBV19 and TRBJ2-3, with D tentatively TRBD2 (7 bases). The CDR3 runs to 17 residues. Germline CDR1 LNHDA, CDR2 SQIVND (reference sequence). Trimming removed 3 bases from V and 4 bases from J, with 20 bases in between. CDR3 sequence: CASSMNHGGGRADTQYF. The CDR3 DNA sequence: TGTGCCAGTAGTATGAATCATGGCGGGGGCCGGGCAGATACGCAGTATTTT.

J is TRBJ2-3 and V is TRBV5-6; 8 bases agree with TRBD2. V was pared by 0 bases and J by 1 base, with 4 bases of the junction left unmatched. CDR3 size: 16 residues. Germline V gene sequence: CDR1 SGHDT, CDR2 YYEEEE. CDR3 residues: CASSLGGRGGTDTQYF. CDR3 coding DNA: TGTGCCAGCAGCTTGGGAGGGCGGGGGGGCACAGATACGCAGTATTTT.

The rearrangement links TRBV5-6 to TRBJ1-2; D is uncertain. V was shortened by 2 bases and J by 8 bases, with 13 bases between the two germline ends. The CDR3 totals 13 residues. In germline, CDR1 is SGHDT, CDR2 YYEEEE. The CDR3 spells CASSLLRSGGYTF. The DNA of the CDR3 is TGTGCCAGCAGCTTATTGCGGTCGGGAGGCTACACCTTC.

DNA of the CDR3: TGTGCCAGCAGTTTACGACTGACAGGTCACACTGAAGCTTTCTTT. Translating it yields CASSLRLTGHTEAFF. This sequence joins TRBV28 and TRBJ1-1, with a weak D call TRBD1 (6 bases). Germline loops: CDR1 MDHEN, CDR2 SYDVKM. Trimming pared 2 bases from V and 3 bases from J, leaving 13 bases between. The CDR3 contains 15 residues.

The chain is built from TRBV28 and TRBJ1-4, with D possibly matching TRBD1 (6 bases). Germline V gene lookup returns CDR1 MDHEN and CDR2 SYDVKM. Trimming took 6 bases from V and 8 from J, leaving 19 bases between them. This CDR3 has 15 amino acids. The CDR3 loop is CASSPIGGPGEKLFF. DNA of the CDR3: TGTGCCAGCAGCCCCATAGGGGGGCCCGGAGAAAAACTGTTTTTT.

This clone was recorded a few times. V and J are TRBV18 and TRBJ1-4, with D unresolved. Trimming pared 6 bases from V and 3 bases from J, leaving 8 bases between. Looked up from germline, CDR1 is KGHSH and CDR2 is LQKENI. CDR3 length: 13 amino acids. CDR3 nucleotides: TGTGCCAGCTCCCGCGGAGCTAATGAAAAACTGTTTTTT. Translating gives CASSRGANEKLFF. Supplemented by reference TRBV18 and TRBJ1-4, the full variable domain reads NAGVMQNPRHLVRRRGQEARLRCSPMKGHSHVYWYRQLPEEGLKFMVYLQKENIIDESGMPKERFSAEFPKEGPSILRIQQVVRGDSAAYFCASSRGANEKLFFGSGTQLSVL.

The chain couples TRBV11-2 to TRBJ2-3, with D possibly TRBD2 on 5 matching bases. The CDR3 has 15 residues. The V end lost 1 base, the J end lost 4 bases, and 12 bases lay between the germline ends. Germline CDR1 is SGHAT and CDR2 is FQNNGV. The CDR3 protein is CASSLVRAAPDTQYF. DNA for the CDR3: TGTGCCAGCAGCTTAGTGAGAGCGGCTCCAGATACGCAGTATTTT.

The V and J genes are TRBV6-5 and TRBJ1-2; D gene ambiguous. Trimming stripped 3 bases from V and 8 bases from J, with 13 bases between. CDR3 size: 13 residues. The V gene's germline CDR1 is MNHEY and CDR2 SVGAGI. Written as DNA, the CDR3 is TGTGCCAGCAGTTATAATCTTTTAAGGGGCTACACCTTC. Translated, it gives CASSYNLLRGYTF.

The gene calls are TRBV7-3 and TRBJ2-7, with TRBD2 matching over 8 bases. Germline V CDR1 and CDR2: SGHTA, FQGTGA. CDR3 size: 15 residues. J gave up 2 bases and V 2 bases, and 5 bases lay outside the gene matches. CDR3 bases: TGTGCCAGCAGCTTAGGTAGCGGGGCGACCTACGAGCAGTACTTC. Encoded protein: CASSLGSGATYEQYF. Supplemented by reference TRBV7-3 and TRBJ2-7, the full variable domain reads GAGVSQTPSNKVTEKGKYVELRCDPISGHTALYWYRQSLGQGPEFLIYFQGTGAADDSGLPNDRFFAVRPEGSVSTLKIQRTERGDSAVYLCASSLGSGATYEQYFGPGTRLTVT.

This chain uses TRBV6-1 with TRBJ2-1, with D possibly TRBD1 on 6 matching bases. The germline CDR1 and CDR2 sequences are MNHNS and SASEGT. The V and J ends lost 6 bases and 5 bases respectively, with 11 bases between them. The CDR3 covers 13 residues. The CDR3 DNA follows: TGTGCCAGCAGGGACAGATACAACAATGAGCAGTTCTTC. Translation gives CASRDRYNNEQFF.

This rearrangement joins TRBV7-8 to TRBJ1-2, with 7 bases lining up with TRBD1. The V gene's germline CDR1 is SGHVS and CDR2 FQNEAQ. The CDR3 has 16 amino acids. Trimming at V came to 5 bases and at J to 4 bases, leaving 13 bases not matched to a gene. The DNA for the CDR3 is TGTGCCAGCAGCCAAACTGACGACAGGGCCACCTATGGCTACACCTTC. Translated: CASSQTDDRATYGYTF.

The chain links TRBV7-2 to TRBJ2-1; 9 bases are shared with TRBD2. This CDR3 is built from 14 residues. Unmatched junction bases numbered 4, after V lost 5 bases and J lost 5 bases. The V gene's germline CDR1 is SGHTA and CDR2 FQGNSA. CDR3 coding DNA: TGTGCCAGCAGCCAGACTAGCGGAAACAATGAGCAGTTCTTC. This sequence encodes CASSQTSGNNEQFF.

The J gene is TRBJ1-6, the V gene TRBV5-4; D ambiguous. Germline CDR1 reads SGHNT; CDR2 reads YYREEE (reference sequence). V lost 5 bases to trimming and J lost 0 bases, with 12 bases between them. This CDR3 has 16 residues. CDR3 bases: TGTGCCAGCAGTGACCGAGGGCGCTCCTATAATTCACCCCTCCACTTT. Encoded protein: CASSDRGRSYNSPLHF.

J is TRBJ2-1 and V is TRBV19; perhaps D is TRBD1 or TRBD2 (5 bases each). CDR1 is LNHDA, CDR2 SQIVND, per germline (reference sequence). CDR3 length: 13 amino acids. Deletions cut 7 bases from V and 7 bases from J, with 14 bases between. The CDR3 sequence is CASKRGDWNEQFF. The DNA of the CDR3 is TGTGCCAGTAAAAGAGGGGATTGGAATGAGCAGTTCTTC.

The chain is built from TRBV30 and TRBJ2-5; D might be TRBD2 (6 bases). Per the germline V gene, CDR1 is GTSNPN and CDR2 is SVGIG (reference sequence). CDR3 length equals 12 residues. V was trimmed by 2 bases and J by 7 bases, leaving 11 bases between them. As DNA, the CDR3 is TGTGCCTGGAGTATAGCGGCGTCGACCCAGTACTTC. Its translation is CAWSIAASTQYF.